The source of this TCR beta chain is a study of cytomegalovirus exposure and HLA in healthy donors. The primer mix had 60 Vbeta and 13 Jbeta primers. Sequencing was performed with immunoSEQ multiplex PCR; in TCRdb, only in-frame clones are kept and a portion is missing. Of about 110,000 clones detected, less than 80% appear once; the ten largest clones hold 7% to 9%. This sequence was found in a woman between 45 and 65 years old in good health and CMV-seropositive. Input material: PBMCs.

The CDR3 coding sequence is TGTGCCAGCAGCTTAGCAGGACACAACACTGAAGCTTTCTTT. Translated, it gives CASSLAGHNTEAFF. V and J are TRBV11-2 and TRBJ1-1, with a weak D call TRBD1 (5 bases). With 1 base removed from V and 2 bases from J, the gap between germline ends came to 8 bases. CDR1 and CDR2 from the germline V gene are SGHAT and FQNNGV. The CDR3 extends over 14 amino acids.